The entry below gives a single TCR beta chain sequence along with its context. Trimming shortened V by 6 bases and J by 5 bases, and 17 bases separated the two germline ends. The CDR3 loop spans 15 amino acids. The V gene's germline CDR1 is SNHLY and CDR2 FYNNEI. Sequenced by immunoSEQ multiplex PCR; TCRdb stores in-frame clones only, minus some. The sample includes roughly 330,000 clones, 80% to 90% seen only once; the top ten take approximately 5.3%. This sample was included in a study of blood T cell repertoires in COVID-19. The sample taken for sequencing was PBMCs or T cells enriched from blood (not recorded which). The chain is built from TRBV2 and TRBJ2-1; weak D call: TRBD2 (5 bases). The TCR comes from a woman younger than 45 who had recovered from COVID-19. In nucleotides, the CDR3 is TGTGCCAGCAGGACGAGCGGACGGATAAACAATGAGCAGTTCTTC. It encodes CASRTSGRINNEQFF.